The rows below give T cell receptor beta chains drawn from one sample of a study of T-cell memory formation after mild COVID-19. TCRdb ran MiXCR on the 5' RACE reads and lists one entry per CDR3 protein. The sample includes about 430,000 distinct CDR3 sequences, roughly 24% of them seen just once. Sequenced material: PBMCs or a T cell subset sorted from them (not recorded which). The origin of the receptors is an adult woman who had mild COVID-19 (a few samples of this study predate the infection). Cell type and time point are not known. CDR3s include the opening cysteine and the closing phenylalanine or tryptophan. D genes are given only for firm matches.

cdr3_length: 16
d_call: -
j_call: TRBJ2-6
v_call: TRBV12-3/TRBV12-4
cdr3_aa: CASRDTRLSGANVLTF

cdr3_length: 13
d_call: -
j_call: TRBJ1-2
v_call: TRBV6-5
cdr3_aa: CASSTIGGGGYTF

cdr3_length: 14
d_call: TRBD1
j_call: TRBJ2-4
v_call: TRBV12-3/TRBV12-4
cdr3_aa: CASSFGTAKNIQYF

cdr3_length: 14
d_call: TRBD2
j_call: TRBJ2-3
v_call: TRBV12-3/TRBV12-4
cdr3_aa: CASSPGGAADTQYF

cdr3_length: 14
d_call: -
j_call: TRBJ2-7
v_call: TRBV20-1
cdr3_aa: CSASRDGNTYEQYF

cdr3_length: 20
d_call: TRBD1
j_call: TRBJ1-5
v_call: TRBV7-8
cdr3_aa: CASSLDSLRGRFNSNQPQHF

cdr3_length: 15
d_call: TRBD1
j_call: TRBJ1-6
v_call: TRBV5-1
cdr3_aa: CASSFDRVYNSPLHF

cdr3_length: 16
d_call: -
j_call: TRBJ2-7
v_call: TRBV4-1
cdr3_aa: CASSQDMAWRTYEQYF

cdr3_length: 17
d_call: TRBD2
j_call: TRBJ2-1
v_call: TRBV4-2
cdr3_aa: CASSQDSASGSWNEQFF

cdr3_length: 14
d_call: -
j_call: TRBJ2-1
v_call: TRBV6-5
cdr3_aa: CASSYSEGMSVQFF

cdr3_length: 16
d_call: TRBD1
j_call: TRBJ2-5
v_call: TRBV7-6
cdr3_aa: CASSPNRGQYQETQYF

cdr3_length: 11
d_call: -
j_call: TRBJ2-1
v_call: TRBV4-1
cdr3_aa: CASSRLGGLFF

cdr3_length: 16
d_call: -
j_call: TRBJ2-2
v_call: TRBV5-5
cdr3_aa: CASSLEGGQYTGELFF

cdr3_length: 13
d_call: -
j_call: TRBJ2-1
v_call: TRBV7-2
cdr3_aa: CASSNSRNNEQFF

cdr3_length: 13
d_call: -
j_call: TRBJ2-3
v_call: TRBV10-3
cdr3_aa: CAISVGLASTQYF

cdr3_length: 15
d_call: TRBD2
j_call: TRBJ2-7
v_call: TRBV12-3/TRBV12-4
cdr3_aa: CASGAGAGSAYEQYF

cdr3_length: 17
d_call: TRBD1
j_call: TRBJ1-4
v_call: TRBV4-2
cdr3_aa: CASSQGDNRGLNEKLFF

cdr3_length: 17
d_call: -
j_call: TRBJ2-4
v_call: TRBV7-2
cdr3_aa: CASSLGGSGLGKNIQYF

cdr3_length: 15
d_call: TRBD1
j_call: TRBJ1-5
v_call: TRBV4-2
cdr3_aa: CASSQDTGGSQPQHF